This T cell receptor beta chain was captured by sequencing in a study of CD4 and CD8 cells across lung adenocarcinoma regions (dated by TCRdb to 2016 to 2019). With respect to the entire study: The study compared tumor centers with tumor margins to examine intratumor heterogeneity of the T cell receptor repertoire.

Reading from cysteine to phenylalanine, the CDR3 counts 17 amino acids. The sequence is cut down to CDR3 DNA, 51 bases in frame from base 1. A distance of 15 bases separates the germline ends of V and J, which lose 0 bases and 0 bases respectively. Via the germline V gene, CDR1 is SGHRS and CDR2 YFSETQ. Library method: PCR. Sequenced using a HiSeq X Ten. TCRdb reran the public reads through fastp at Q25 and MiXCR, keeping productive beta chains. Every CDR3 protein is listed once, alongside the most common genes and DNA of its rows. Counted in this sample were 3,000 to 3,500 distinct CDR3 sequences; about 57% of them appeared once. The ten largest account for roughly 30% of the sample. This clonotype came up a few times. What this receptor recognizes is not known. Per-nucleotide qualities are absent, and no much larger clonotype sits a single base away. Donors were patients with localized lung adenocarcinoma, a subtype of non-small cell lung cancer. Samples were obtained from the centers of localized lung adenocarcinomas. For TCR repertoire analysis, CD4+ T cells taken from tumor tissue were profiled apart from CD8+ T cells.

The sequencing sample was made of CD4+ T cells from the center of a lung tumor. Reading the label with the study, this specimen's cell subset or site is: tumor center region. The chain employs TRBV5-1 and TRBJ1-1; the D gene cannot be resolved reliably. This TCR derives from a female donor with lung adenocarcinoma. The CD4 and CD8 labels of this study may be unreliable. CDR3 region: CASSLVGGGPVNTEAFF. Read as DNA, the sequence is TGCGCCAGCAGCTTGGTCGGCGGCGGCCCGGTGAACACTGAAGCTTTCTTT.